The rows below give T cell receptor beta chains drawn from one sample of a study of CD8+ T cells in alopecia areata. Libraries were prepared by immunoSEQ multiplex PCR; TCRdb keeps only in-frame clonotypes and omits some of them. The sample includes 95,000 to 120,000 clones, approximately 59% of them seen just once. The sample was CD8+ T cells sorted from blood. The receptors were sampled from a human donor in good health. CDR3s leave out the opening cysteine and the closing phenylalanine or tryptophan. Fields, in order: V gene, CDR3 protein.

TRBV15	ATSSRTGAYEQY
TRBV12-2	ASRLGQIRDGYT
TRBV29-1	SVEGERDGYT
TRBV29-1	SVEGDQGDNYNEQF
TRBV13	ASSLDGLIGNSPLH
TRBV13	ASSLGVADTQETQY
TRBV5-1	ASSLATGGYEQY
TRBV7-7	ASSTGQGLETQY
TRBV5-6	ASSLLAAVYEQY
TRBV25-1	ASNPQGFEETQY
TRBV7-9	ASSLGRRETQY
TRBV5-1	ASSPTKDFPFV
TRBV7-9	ASDTGELF
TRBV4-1	ASSRMQGSKTEAF
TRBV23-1	AIVVPGPINQPQH
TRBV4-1	ASSRYLAGGTGELF
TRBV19	ASSPSHSYSYGYT
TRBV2	ASSDFGVVDYGYT
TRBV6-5	ASSYVGGDTEAF
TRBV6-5	ASGWGADFYGYT
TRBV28	ASSLGQIADTQY
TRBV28	ASSFPAGGPYRWQY
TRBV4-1	ASSTRTGGVYNEQF
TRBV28	ASSLMQGTYGYT
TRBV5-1	ASSGTGQGSVWNTEAF
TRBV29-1	SVPGLADEQY
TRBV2	ASSDRENYGYT
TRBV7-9	ASSLTTSGGTDTQY
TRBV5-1	ASSFEGDSRLYEQY
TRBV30	AWSGTVANYGYT
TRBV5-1	ASSLTGSYEQY
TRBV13	ASSSPGAGDNTDTQY
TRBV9	ASSLADSSYEQY
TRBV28	ASRDLLLNTGELF
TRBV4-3	ASSHDGGYEQY
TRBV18	ASSLQETQY